This T cell receptor (beta chain) was obtained from a study of cytomegalovirus exposure and HLA in healthy donors (dated by TCRdb to 2015 to 2018). With respect to the entire study: An earlier analysis of approximately 640 of the donors reported roughly 270 Gb of sequence data and about 100 million unique TCR beta sequences from about 200 million T cells. A later genetic analysis took genome-wide SNP genotypes for about three fifths of the roughly 670 donors and used that subset as a discovery cohort. The study used immunosequencing to profile the T cell repertoires of hundreds of subjects and linked those repertoires to cytomegalovirus serostatus. Along with the approximately 650-subject first cohort, a separate validation cohort of over 90 different subjects was used. HLA typing included class I and class II loci at four-digit resolution. Typing coverage differed by locus: A, B, C, DRB1 and DQB1 were typed in roughly 620-640 donors, DQA1 in around 500, DPA1 in 600 to 610, and DPB1 in around 440. Donor age, sex, ethnicity and CMV serostatus were compiled together with the repertoire data. To study patterns of TCR occurrence, a later analysis re-analyzed previously published TCR beta repertoires from 666 donors and added high-resolution HLA genotyping. Of the approximately 400 genotyped donors, 81% were placed in the genetic ancestry cluster associated with self-reported Caucasian donors. To decide whether each TCR beta V gene segment behaved as functional or pseudogenic, an earlier analysis of fewer than 750 of the donors relied on high-throughput TCR beta sequencing. High-throughput TCR immunosequencing, statistical association of individual TCRs with disease status, and machine learning were combined to predict cytomegalovirus infection status. Every repertoire in the discovery cohort had been generated on one and the same sequencing platform. Four or five DR-DQ haplotypes were handled as single units for association and clustering, since linkage in the cohort was strong. On average, approximately 250,000 unique TCR beta nucleotide sequences were sequenced per donor among a few hundred genotyped donors of the cohort, with roughly 18% of those sequences being non-productive. The later analysis used no new phenotypic data to find candidate immune exposures, relying instead on TCR beta sequences and their occurrence across donors. The study aimed to test whether signatures of past pathogen exposure could be identified by cataloging public T cell receptors. An early release covering 550 to 650 HLA-typed donors comprised approximately 290 gigabases of sequencing data and roughly 85 million unique TCR sequences.

About this clone: Its antigen is still unknown. Base qualities are not recorded, but no much larger clone differs from it by a single base.

Germline trimming amounts to 1 base on V and 4 bases on J, with 6 as the count of junction bases outside the gene matches. Sequences SGHRS (CDR1) and YFSETQ (CDR2) are obtained from the germline V gene. Reading from cysteine to phenylalanine, the CDR3 counts 17 amino acids. The kept DNA is CDR3 alone, 51 bases in frame from the first base. The method behind the library was the immunoSEQ multiplex PCR assay. For the multiplex PCR, a mixture combining 60 forward primers for TCR Vbeta segments and 13 reverse primers for TCR Jbeta segments was used. The CDR3 region of rearranged TCR beta genes was amplified from genomic DNA with a multiplex PCR assay. The Illumina HiSeq System was used to sequence the amplified TCR beta libraries as 87-base-pair reads. Per the source publication's procedure: A later analysis tallied 75 million to 85 million unique TCR beta chains across the approximately 670 repertoires, and approximately 12 million of those chains were shared by two or more donors. Raw reads were error-corrected and collapsed into unique sequences with a nearest-neighbor algorithm that merged closely related sequences to remove PCR and sequencing errors. CDR3 sequences were aligned to IMGT reference sequences to assign V, D and J gene segments. For a sequence to be retained, at least a six-nucleotide match to both a V gene segment and a J gene segment was required. A rearrangement counted as productive if the CDR3 had no stop codons and remained in frame with V and J, and every other rearrangement counted as non-productive. CDR3 was defined by IMGT convention, running from the second conserved V-encoded cysteine to the conserved J-encoded phenylalanine. Sequences without an unambiguous match to a single V gene segment were excluded from the earlier analysis of 587 of the donors. In an earlier analysis of more than 500 of the donors, a V segment was called functional when productive rearrangements were above 56.7%, and segregating when the standard deviation between donors exceeded 5%. A statistical classification framework was developed to diagnose cytomegalovirus status using the catalog of TCR beta chain sequences. A later analysis assigned V and J genes by comparing TCR nucleotide sequences with IMGT/GENE-DB human TR gene sequences. The TCRdist pipeline was used in a later analysis to assign CDR3 sequences and most-parsimonious VDJ recombination scenarios. In a later analysis, each TCR beta chain was defined by its CDR3 amino acid sequence together with its V-gene family, and reads lacking a unique V-gene family were excluded. As a way to deal with suspected cross-contamination and a sequencing artifact, a later analysis dropped approximately 590 nucleotide sequences that were highly shared and had low generation probability. A later analysis calculated a clonal expansion index for each public chain from normalized within-repertoire ranks of inferred template counts. In a later analysis, generation probabilities were computed using a VDJ recombination model fitted to out-of-frame rearrangements, and the results were checked against IGoR. In a later analysis, hypergeometric tests were used to score TCR-TCR, TCR-HLA and TCR-CMV co-occurrence, with a repertoire-size bias correction applied to TCR pairs. A later analysis estimated false discovery rates by permuting HLA or CMV assignments 20 times. In a later analysis, co-occurring TCRs were grouped using DBSCAN, and TCRdist sequence similarity was added for clustering within HLA-allele-positive subsets. Repertoires with fewer than 30,000 or more than 120,000 public chains, plus five repertoires with anomalous nucleotide sharing, were excluded from co-occurrence clustering. TCRdb took over this immuneACCESS table, retaining in-frame rearrangements with V and J assigned. Such tables are incomplete; in checked studies, under half of the missing clones stem from an unresolved V gene, and the remainder is unexplained. That table furnishes V, J and clone size, whereas the DNA furnished D and trimming. The sample table lists roughly 87,000 clones, 65% to 75% of them with a count of one. The biggest ten clones account for roughly 4.2% of the sample.

Study-wide findings and limitations: In a later analysis, HLA-associated TCR beta chains showed more clonal expansion and lower generation probabilities than non-associated chains that were equally common. The classifier was reported to diagnose cytomegalovirus status with high specificity and sensitivity in both the original cohort and the validation cohort. CMV serostatus was the only immune exposure information available for the cohort. Most TCR sequences were observed very rarely across donors, whereas some public TCRs were present in many individuals. A cluster of highly shared sequence variants was judged likely to represent a technical artifact of the sequencing pipeline. Roughly 17 rarely observed V segments, including chromosome 9 orphons, were excluded from the earlier analysis of some 590 of the donors because counts were too low. A further reported finding was that TCR beta sequences accurately predicted the HLA-A and HLA-B alleles for most subjects in the first cohort. Several of the top co-occurrence clusters appeared to be linked to parvovirus B19, influenza, CMV and Epstein-Barr virus, according to a later analysis. In a later analysis, around 17,000 TCR beta sequences were associated with specific HLA alleles at a false discovery rate of 0.05. In a later genetic analysis, a missense DCLRE1C variant was associated with V-gene and J-gene trimming of TCR beta chains, and the association was replicated in an independent cohort. The presence/absence analyses assumed that sequencing depth was roughly uniform across donors, and that assumption may not be true. It was suggested by the authors that the approach could potentially be generalized to other disease states and immunological phenotypes. Because HLA typing was unavailable for some donors at each locus, only the typed subset was used in association tests. A later analysis found that TCR association rates varied across HLA loci, with DRB1 alleles showing the most associated TCRs and HLA-C alleles the fewest. According to a later analysis, most CMV-associated TCR beta chains appeared to be HLA-restricted, and the HLA associations seemed to be driven largely by CMV exposure. A few of the identified cytomegalovirus-associated TCR beta chains were confirmed in vitro to be specific for cytomegalovirus antigens. Linkage disequilibrium might explain the correlated functional status among segregating V segments, but an unknown experimental factor could not be ruled out. When HLA alleles, especially DR and DQ, strongly co-occurred, TCR associations were difficult to assign to individual alleles. Only TCR beta chains were sequenced in this cohort, and the absence of alpha or paired-chain data limited detectable features. In the study, approximately 160 TCR beta chains were listed as associated with cytomegalovirus. In an earlier analysis of around 600 of the donors, most TCR beta V segments were observed in productive rearrangements about 90% or about 30% of the time, broadly matching IMGT annotations. In a later genetic analysis, fewer N-insertions in productive TCRs were reported among donors in an Asian-associated ancestry cluster than the approximately 630-donor mean. The 87-base-pair reads could not distinguish some IMGT-functional V segments, including TRBV6-2 and TRBV6-3, so those segments were excluded.

The cohort was made up of approximately 700 healthy bone marrow donors. At the time of sampling, every cohort member was nominally healthy, though immune exposures that went unrecorded were likely present. The donor was CMV seronegative and belonged to the group of around 400 seronegative cohort members. A peripheral blood sample was provided by each donor, and peripheral blood mononuclear cells were used for TCR beta sequencing. Genomic DNA extraction from the blood cell samples was performed with the Qiagen DNeasy Blood Extraction Kit. The sequenced sample was PBMCs. This receptor chain uses TRBV5-1 and TRBJ2-3; 13 junctional bases match TRBD2. The origin of this receptor is a man between 60 and 75 years old in good health and CMV-seronegative. Here the CDR3 is given as CASSLRGLAGSSDTQYF. The DNA reads TGCGCCAGCAGCTTGAGGGGACTAGCGGGGTCTTCAGATACGCAGTATTTT.